The TCR beta chain described here comes from a study of T cell responses to AZD1222 COVID-19 vaccine. The V segment lost 2 bases and the J segment 4 bases; nucleotides outside the gene matches: 4. The germline gives CDR1 SGHTA, CDR2 FQGNSA. The length of the CDR3 is 14 residues. Measured with immunoSEQ multiplex PCR; TCRdb has only the in-frame clones, and not every one. Altogether 100,000 to 120,000 clones are present, approximately 90% being singletons, with the ten largest covering approximately 8%. The sample was peripheral blood, taken on day 0 of AZD1222 vaccination. This chain connects TRBV7-2 to TRBJ1-2; 7 positions match TRBD1. This TCR was sampled from an adult in good health. CDR3 sequence (DNA): TGTGCCAGCAGCTTAAACAGGGGACCCTATGGCTACACCTTC. Translation gives CASSLNRGPYGYTF.